A selection of T cell receptor beta chains follows, all from one sample in a study of blood T cell repertoires in COVID-19. Assay: immunoSEQ multiplex PCR; the TCRdb copy retains only in-frame clones and omits some. The table records more than 110,000 clones, 90% of them present only once. Material: peripheral blood. These TCRs come from a woman aged 80 or over with acute or convalescent COVID-19. Both conserved end residues are part of each CDR3. The D gene is left open where the match is weak. Clone size is stated in some rows and not others, as once, few, many or a class when expanded.

D gene,V gene,J gene,clone size,CDR3 protein,CDR3 DNA
-,TRBV7-9,TRBJ1-4,-,CASSLGTAKEKLFF,TGTGCCAGCAGCTTAGGGACAGCAAAAGAAAAACTGTTTTTT
-,TRBV19,TRBJ1-3,once,CASSLSTGNTIYF,TGTGCCAGTAGTCTGAGTACTGGAAACACCATATATTTT
-,TRBV5-6,TRBJ1-6,-,CASTTGSPGNSPLHF,TGTGCCAGCACTACAGGGTCTCCGGGCAATTCACCCCTCCACTTT
-,TRBV18,TRBJ2-7,-,CASSLQGYEQYF,TGTGCCAGCTCACTACAGGGCTACGAGCAGTACTTC
-,TRBV19,TRBJ2-1,-,CASALRGDRNEQFF,TGTGCCAGCGCTCTGCGGGGCGATCGGAATGAGCAGTTCTTC
-,TRBV11-2,TRBJ1-2,few,CASSLVYRGFTYGYTF,TGTGCCAGCAGCTTAGTTTATCGGGGATTTACGTATGGCTACACCTTC
TRBD2,TRBV9,TRBJ2-3,-,CASSVSGSSSSTDTQYF,TGTGCCAGCAGCGTTAGCGGGTCCTCCTCTAGCACAGATACGCAGTATTTT
TRBD2,TRBV5-5,TRBJ2-1,-,CASSSLPGLENEQFF,TGTGCCAGCAGCTCCCTCCCGGGACTAGAAAATGAGCAGTTCTTC
TRBD2,TRBV6-2/TRBV6-3,TRBJ2-3,-,CASSYSGRDTQYF,TGTGCCAGCAGTTACAGCGGGAGAGATACGCAGTATTTT
-,TRBV2,TRBJ1-5,-,CASSYLTVGPYSNQPQHF,TGTGCCAGCAGTTACTTGACAGTAGGCCCCTATAGCAATCAGCCCCAGCATTTT